Sequencing of this T cell receptor (beta chain) was carried out in a study of blood T cells in healthy people across ages. Study-wide findings and caveats: The study could not conclusively compare naive and antigen-experienced cells, given its unsorted PBMCs.

Trimming cost V 6 bases and J 0 bases, with 16 bases left between them. The CDR3 consists of 16 residues. The V gene's germline CDR1 is SGHRS and CDR2 YFSETQ. This clonotype turned up a few times. What it recognizes is unknown. It was with a sample-barcoded 5' primer and a J-beta primer mix that a second PCR of roughly 6 to 11 cycles was run. MiXCR, run by TCRdb on the 5' RACE reads, gives a single entry per CDR3 protein. The sample contains approximately 850,000 distinct CDR3 sequences, about 62% of which appear only once. The chain is built from TRBV5-1 and TRBJ2-1; tentatively, D is TRBD2 (5 bases). The TCR was taken from a young man in good health. Sequencing was done on a sample of blood. The CDR3 reads CASNRRVSSSYNEQFF. The DNA for the CDR3 is TGCGCCAGCAACCGGCGGGTGTCCTCCTCCTACAATGAGCAGTTCTTC.